This TCR beta chain is from a study of T cells after yellow fever vaccination. General study points: The secondary response was weaker, and its peak arrived faster, on day 5 versus 15.

The TCR cDNA carried a universal primer site and UMIs from 5'RACE template switching. TCRdb independently ran MiXCR on the 5' RACE reads; one entry per CDR3 protein. The table includes some 300,000 distinct CDR3 sequences, 8.5% to 10% detected once. As to this clonotype: The antigen is not known.

The CDR3 sequence is 15 residues long. Germline V gene lookup returns CDR1 SGHRS and CDR2 YFSETQ. Trimming removed 4 bases from V and 8 bases from J, with 16 bases in between. The sequencing used CD4+ T cells sorted from PBMCs, collected 5 days after the yellow fever booster vaccination. The chain carries TRBV5-1 and TRBJ1-6, with a weak D call TRBD1 (6 bases). The source is a young man who received the YFV17D yellow fever vaccine. DNA for the CDR3: TGCGCCAGCAGCCGCACCAGGGGAATCGATTCACCCCTCCACTTT. Translating it yields CASSRTRGIDSPLHF.